Listed here are 2 T cell receptor beta chains from one sample, sequenced in a study of blood T cell repertoires in COVID-19. This table comes from immunoSEQ multiplex PCR, and its TCRdb copy is limited to in-frame clones, with some not included. The data show about 250,000 clones, 86% seen once. The sample taken for sequencing was peripheral blood. The origin of the receptors is a woman in her sixties who had recovered from COVID-19.

This chain uses TRBV10-2 with TRBJ1-2, with D uncertain. This CDR3 is 11 amino acids long. Germline CDR1 WSHSY, CDR2 SAAADI. Trimming cost V 2 bases and J 4 bases, with 2 bases left between them. Here the CDR3 reads CASSELYGYTF. CDR3 sequence (DNA): TGCGCCAGCAGTGAGCTCTATGGCTACACCTTC.

Only one count was recorded for this clone. The CDR3 sequence is CASSQEGALRVGTEAFF. In DNA, the CDR3 is TGCGCCAGCAGCCAAGAAGGGGCCCTCAGGGTAGGCACTGAAGCTTTCTTT. This rearrangement joins TRBV4-3 to TRBJ1-1; possibly TRBD1 for D (5 bases). With 0 bases removed from V and 4 bases from J, the gap between germline ends came to 18 bases. The V gene's germline CDR1 is LGHNA and CDR2 YSLEER. The CDR3 contains 17 residues.